A selection of T cell receptor beta chains follows, all from one sample in a study of blood T cell repertoires in COVID-19. Using immunoSEQ multiplex PCR, the repertoire was profiled, and TCRdb retains in-frame clones only, with some absent. The sample records under 250,000 clones, around 85% being singletons. The specimen was PBMCs or T cells enriched from blood (not recorded which). These receptors were taken from a woman aged 50 to 65 with acute COVID-19. Both conserved end residues are part of each CDR3. A D gene is named only where the DNA matches it firmly. Clone size is given for some rows only: seen once, a few or many times, or a class if the clone is expanded.

V gene: TRBV5-1; J gene: TRBJ1-3; D gene: TRBD1; clone size: once; CDR3 DNA: TGCGCCAGCAGCTTGGGGGACAGGTTTCCCTCTGGAAACACCATATATTTT; CDR3 protein: CASSLGDRFPSGNTIYF
V gene: TRBV7-2; J gene: TRBJ1-5; D gene: NA; clone size: NA; CDR3 DNA: TGTGCCAGCAGCTTATCGTCTTCTCAGCCCCAGCATTTT; CDR3 protein: CASSLSSSQPQHF
V gene: TRBV7-6; J gene: TRBJ1-4; D gene: NA; clone size: NA; CDR3 DNA: TGTGCCAGCAGCCTTAGGGGGGGGTCAACTAATGAAAAACTGTTTTTT; CDR3 protein: CASSLRGGSTNEKLFF
V gene: TRBV11-2; J gene: TRBJ2-3; D gene: NA; clone size: NA; CDR3 DNA: TGTGCCAGCAGCTACCCTTATGAGGGGGGGACAGATACGCAGTATTTT; CDR3 protein: CASSYPYEGGTDTQYF
V gene: TRBV7-9; J gene: TRBJ1-1; D gene: NA; clone size: once; CDR3 DNA: TGTGCCAGCAGCCCGGGACAAAAGAACACTGAAGCTTTCTTT; CDR3 protein: CASSPGQKNTEAFF
V gene: TRBV18; J gene: TRBJ1-1; D gene: TRBD1; clone size: NA; CDR3 DNA: TGTGCCAGCTCACCGCCCGGACAGGGGAACACTGAAGCTTTCTTT; CDR3 protein: CASSPPGQGNTEAFF
V gene: TRBV18; J gene: TRBJ1-2; D gene: NA; clone size: NA; CDR3 DNA: TGTGCCAGCTCCCGGAGGGAGAACTATGGCTACACCTTC; CDR3 protein: CASSRRENYGYTF
V gene: TRBV24-1; J gene: TRBJ2-2; D gene: NA; clone size: NA; CDR3 DNA: TGTGCCACCAGTGATTTTTTTAAGGGAATTGACAGCTCGAACACCGGGGAGCTGTTTTTT; CDR3 protein: CATSDFFKGIDSSNTGELFF
V gene: TRBV5-6; J gene: TRBJ2-6; D gene: NA; clone size: NA; CDR3 DNA: TGTGCCAGCAGCTCCCTCGACAGCTCCTCCTCTGGGGCCAACGTCCTGACTTTC; CDR3 protein: CASSSLDSSSSGANVLTF
V gene: TRBV9; J gene: TRBJ2-3; D gene: TRBD1; clone size: NA; CDR3 DNA: TGTGCCAGCAGCGCCCCGGGACAGGGTACAGATACGCAGTATTTT; CDR3 protein: CASSAPGQGTDTQYF
V gene: TRBV7-2; J gene: TRBJ2-7; D gene: NA; clone size: NA; CDR3 DNA: TGTGCCAGCAGCTCTAACCACGGGATCTACGAGCAGTACTTC; CDR3 protein: CASSSNHGIYEQYF
V gene: TRBV4-1; J gene: TRBJ2-1; D gene: TRBD1; clone size: NA; CDR3 DNA: TGCGCCAGCAGCCAAACAGGGGCAGAAAATGAGCAGTTCTTC; CDR3 protein: CASSQTGAENEQFF
V gene: TRBV12-3/TRBV12-4; J gene: TRBJ1-2; D gene: NA; clone size: NA; CDR3 DNA: TGTGCCAGCAGTTTCTGGAGTGACGGCTACACCTTC; CDR3 protein: CASSFWSDGYTF
V gene: TRBV24-1; J gene: TRBJ2-2; D gene: TRBD1; clone size: once; CDR3 DNA: TGTGCCACCAGTGATTCGGGACAGGGGTACACCGGGGAGCTGTTTTTT; CDR3 protein: CATSDSGQGYTGELFF
V gene: TRBV4-3; J gene: TRBJ2-1; D gene: NA; clone size: once; CDR3 DNA: TGCGCCAGCAGCCAAGATGCGGCTTACAATGAGCAGTTCTTC; CDR3 protein: CASSQDAAYNEQFF
V gene: TRBV6-5; J gene: TRBJ2-7; D gene: TRBD1; clone size: once; CDR3 DNA: TGTGCCATCGGGACAGGGTGGGACGAGCAGTACTTC; CDR3 protein: CAIGTGWDEQYF
V gene: TRBV7-8; J gene: TRBJ2-2; D gene: NA; clone size: few; CDR3 DNA: TGTGCCAGCAGCTTAGATGGGGGGAGGATCGGGGAGCTGTTTTTT; CDR3 protein: CASSLDGGRIGELFF
V gene: TRBV6-6; J gene: TRBJ1-2; D gene: NA; clone size: NA; CDR3 DNA: TGTGCCAGCAGTTACCCAGGAGAGGGCGGTCATGGCTACACCTTC; CDR3 protein: CASSYPGEGGHGYTF
V gene: TRBV4-3; J gene: TRBJ2-1; D gene: NA; clone size: NA; CDR3 DNA: TGCGCCAGCAGCCAAGTAGGAACAGACAATGAGCAGTTCTTC; CDR3 protein: CASSQVGTDNEQFF
V gene: TRBV19; J gene: TRBJ2-1; D gene: NA; clone size: once; CDR3 DNA: TGTGCCAGTAGTATCCAGAGGCACAATGAGCAGTTCTTC; CDR3 protein: CASSIQRHNEQFF
V gene: TRBV7-7; J gene: TRBJ2-3; D gene: TRBD2; clone size: NA; CDR3 DNA: TGTGCCAGCAGCTTATTCGCGGGGGGAGCAGATACGCAGTATTTT; CDR3 protein: CASSLFAGGADTQYF
V gene: TRBV4-3; J gene: TRBJ2-3; D gene: TRBD2; clone size: NA; CDR3 DNA: TGCGCCAGCAGCCAAGATCTCCCGGGGGGGCCGGGAGATACGCAGTATTTT; CDR3 protein: CASSQDLPGGPGDTQYF
V gene: TRBV18; J gene: TRBJ1-4; D gene: NA; clone size: NA; CDR3 DNA: TGTGCCAGCTCAGAGCGGGCGCCATTGGTGGGAGAAAAACTGTTTTTT; CDR3 protein: CASSERAPLVGEKLFF
V gene: TRBV7-9; J gene: TRBJ1-2; D gene: TRBD1; clone size: once; CDR3 DNA: TGTGCCAGCAGTTCACGGACAGGGGAAGGCCATGGCTACACCTTC; CDR3 protein: CASSSRTGEGHGYTF
V gene: TRBV7-8; J gene: TRBJ2-5; D gene: NA; clone size: NA; CDR3 DNA: TGTGCCAGCAGCCCAGGGTGGCAGACCCAGTACTTC; CDR3 protein: CASSPGWQTQYF
V gene: TRBV5-6; J gene: TRBJ1-3; D gene: TRBD1; clone size: NA; CDR3 DNA: TGTGCCAGCAGCCCGGACAGGTCCTCTGGAAACACCATATATTTT; CDR3 protein: CASSPDRSSGNTIYF
V gene: TRBV7-2; J gene: TRBJ2-3; D gene: TRBD2; clone size: NA; CDR3 DNA: TGTGCCAGCAGCACCGGACTAGCGGGGGTTAGCACAGATACGCAGTATTTT; CDR3 protein: CASSTGLAGVSTDTQYF
V gene: TRBV30; J gene: TRBJ1-2; D gene: TRBD1; clone size: few; CDR3 DNA: TGTGCCTGGAGTACCGGACGACAGGGGGTTTGGGGCTACACCTTC; CDR3 protein: CAWSTGRQGVWGYTF
V gene: TRBV19; J gene: TRBJ2-1; D gene: TRBD2; clone size: NA; CDR3 DNA: TGTGCCAGTAGTCGGAGCGGGGGAGCGGGTTACAATGAGCAGTTCTTC; CDR3 protein: CASSRSGGAGYNEQFF
V gene: TRBV6-2/TRBV6-3; J gene: TRBJ1-1; D gene: TRBD1; clone size: NA; CDR3 DNA: TGTGCCAGCAGTTCTGGACAGGGCACTGAAGCTTTCTTT; CDR3 protein: CASSSGQGTEAFF
V gene: TRBV6-5; J gene: TRBJ1-1; D gene: NA; clone size: NA; CDR3 DNA: TGTGCCAGCAGTTACTCTATAGGGGGAGCTGAAGCTTTCTTT; CDR3 protein: CASSYSIGGAEAFF
V gene: TRBV25-1; J gene: TRBJ1-6; D gene: TRBD1; clone size: NA; CDR3 DNA: TGTGCCAGCAGTGACCGGACAGGGTGGAATTCACCCCTCCACTTT; CDR3 protein: CASSDRTGWNSPLHF
V gene: TRBV12-3/TRBV12-4; J gene: TRBJ2-1; D gene: NA; clone size: once; CDR3 DNA: TGTGCCAGCAGTTTGCAGGGTCCGGATGAGCAGTTCTTC; CDR3 protein: CASSLQGPDEQFF
V gene: TRBV13; J gene: TRBJ1-1; D gene: TRBD1; clone size: NA; CDR3 DNA: TGTGCCAGCAGCTCCTCCGGGACAGGAATACGTGGGGCTTTCTTT; CDR3 protein: CASSSSGTGIRGAFF
V gene: TRBV14; J gene: TRBJ1-1; D gene: NA; clone size: NA; CDR3 DNA: TGTGCCAGCAGCCAAGCGCAGGGTGAAGCTTTCTTT; CDR3 protein: CASSQAQGEAFF
V gene: TRBV9; J gene: TRBJ1-6; D gene: NA; clone size: NA; CDR3 DNA: TGTGCCAGCAGCGTGGACAGAAATTCACCCCTCCACTTT; CDR3 protein: CASSVDRNSPLHF
V gene: TRBV5-8; J gene: TRBJ1-1; D gene: NA; clone size: NA; CDR3 DNA: TGTGCCAGCAGCTTTCGTGAGGCGGCGAACACTGAAGCTTTCTTT; CDR3 protein: CASSFREAANTEAFF
V gene: TRBV29-1; J gene: TRBJ2-1; D gene: TRBD2; clone size: NA; CDR3 DNA: TGCAGCGTTGACACAACCGGGACTAGCGGGGTGAATGAGCAGTTCTTC; CDR3 protein: CSVDTTGTSGVNEQFF
V gene: TRBV3-1/TRBV3-2; J gene: TRBJ1-2; D gene: NA; clone size: NA; CDR3 DNA: TGTGCCAGCAGCACACGACTCGGCTACACCTTC; CDR3 protein: CASSTRLGYTF
V gene: TRBV2; J gene: TRBJ2-7; D gene: NA; clone size: NA; CDR3 DNA: TGTGCCAGCAGTGGAGACCAAGGGGCCACCTACGAGCAGTACTTC; CDR3 protein: CASSGDQGATYEQYF